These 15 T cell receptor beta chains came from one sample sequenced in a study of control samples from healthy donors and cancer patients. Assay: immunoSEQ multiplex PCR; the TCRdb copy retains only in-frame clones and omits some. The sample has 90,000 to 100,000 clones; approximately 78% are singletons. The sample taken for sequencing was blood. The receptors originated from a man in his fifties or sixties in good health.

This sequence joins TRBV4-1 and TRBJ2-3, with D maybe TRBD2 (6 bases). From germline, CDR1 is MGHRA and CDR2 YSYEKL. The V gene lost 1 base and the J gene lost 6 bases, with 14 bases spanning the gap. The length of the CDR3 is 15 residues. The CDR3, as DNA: TGCGCCAGCAGCCAAGTCGGGACTCTCTCGGATACGCAGTATTTT. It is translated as CASSQVGTLSDTQYF.

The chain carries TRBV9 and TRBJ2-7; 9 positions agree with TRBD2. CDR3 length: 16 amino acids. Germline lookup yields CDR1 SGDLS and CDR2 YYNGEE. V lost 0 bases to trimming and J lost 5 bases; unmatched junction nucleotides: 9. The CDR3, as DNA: TGTGCCAGCAGCGTAGTAATCCTAGCGGGAATACACGAGCAGTACTTC. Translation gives CASSVVILAGIHEQYF.

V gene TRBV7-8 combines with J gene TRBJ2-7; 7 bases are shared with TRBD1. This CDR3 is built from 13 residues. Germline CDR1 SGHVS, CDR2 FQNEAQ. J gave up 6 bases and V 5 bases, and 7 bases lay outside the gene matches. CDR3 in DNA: TGTGCCAGCAGCCCGGACAGGAACGGCGAGCAGTACTTC. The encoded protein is CASSPDRNGEQYF.

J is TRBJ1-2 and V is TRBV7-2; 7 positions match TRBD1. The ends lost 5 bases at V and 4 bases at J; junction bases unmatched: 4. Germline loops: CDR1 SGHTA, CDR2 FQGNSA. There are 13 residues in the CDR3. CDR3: CASSVTGTYGYTF. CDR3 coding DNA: TGTGCCAGCAGCGTGACAGGGACCTATGGCTACACCTTC.

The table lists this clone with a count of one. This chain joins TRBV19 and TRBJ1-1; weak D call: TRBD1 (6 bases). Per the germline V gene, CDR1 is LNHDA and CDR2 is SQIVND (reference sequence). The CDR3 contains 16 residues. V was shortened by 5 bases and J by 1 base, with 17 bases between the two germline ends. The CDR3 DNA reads TGTGCCAGTAGTGTAAAGAACAGGGCTTCGAACACTGAAGCTTTCTTT. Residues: CASSVKNRASNTEAFF.

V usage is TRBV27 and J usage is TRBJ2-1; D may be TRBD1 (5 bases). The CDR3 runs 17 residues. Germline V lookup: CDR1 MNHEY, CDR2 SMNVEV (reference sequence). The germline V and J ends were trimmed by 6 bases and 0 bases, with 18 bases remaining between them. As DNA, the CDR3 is TGTGCCAGCAGCTCCGGCTGGGGCAGTAGCTCCTACAATGAGCAGTTCTTC. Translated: CASSSGWGSSSYNEQFF.

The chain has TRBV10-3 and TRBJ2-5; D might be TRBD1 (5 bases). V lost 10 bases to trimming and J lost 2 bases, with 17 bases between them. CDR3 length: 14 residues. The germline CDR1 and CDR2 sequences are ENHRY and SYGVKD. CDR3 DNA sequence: TGTGCCACGGCACCTGATGGACATCAAGAGACCCAGTACTTC. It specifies CATAPDGHQETQYF.

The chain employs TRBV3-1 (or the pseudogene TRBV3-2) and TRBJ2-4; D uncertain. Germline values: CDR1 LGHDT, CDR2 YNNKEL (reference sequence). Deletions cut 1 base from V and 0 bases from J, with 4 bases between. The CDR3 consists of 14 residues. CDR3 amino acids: CASSQVLAKNIQYF. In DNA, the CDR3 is TGTGCCAGCAGCCAAGTACTAGCCAAAAACATTCAGTACTTC.

The CDR3: CASSRGQDYGYTF. For the CDR3, the DNA is TGTGCCAGCAGTAGAGGACAGGACTATGGCTACACCTTC. The chain recombines TRBV6-5 with TRBJ1-2, with 7 bases that match TRBD1. The CDR3 contains 13 residues. CDR1 is MNHEY, CDR2 SVGAGI, per germline. V gave up 5 bases and J gave up 3 bases; unmatched junction bases: 3.

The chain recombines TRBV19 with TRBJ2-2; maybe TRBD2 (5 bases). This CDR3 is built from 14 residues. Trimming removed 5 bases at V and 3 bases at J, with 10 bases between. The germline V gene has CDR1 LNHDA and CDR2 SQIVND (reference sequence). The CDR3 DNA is TGTGCCAGTAGTCCCGGGGAGTACACCGGGGAGCTGTTTTTT. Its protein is CASSPGEYTGELFF.

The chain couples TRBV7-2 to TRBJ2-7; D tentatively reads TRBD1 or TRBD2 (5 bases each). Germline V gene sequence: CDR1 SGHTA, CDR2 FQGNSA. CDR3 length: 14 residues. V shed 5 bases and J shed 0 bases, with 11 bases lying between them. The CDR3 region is CASSPWDGSYEQYF. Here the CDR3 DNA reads TGTGCCAGCAGCCCATGGGACGGCTCCTACGAGCAGTACTTC.

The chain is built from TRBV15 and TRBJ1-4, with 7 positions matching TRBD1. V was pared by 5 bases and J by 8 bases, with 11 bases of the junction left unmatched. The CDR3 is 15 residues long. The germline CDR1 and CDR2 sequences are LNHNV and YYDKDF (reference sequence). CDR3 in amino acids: CATSSQTGWTEKLFF. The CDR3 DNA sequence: TGTGCCACCAGCTCTCAGACAGGGTGGACCGAAAAACTGTTTTTT.

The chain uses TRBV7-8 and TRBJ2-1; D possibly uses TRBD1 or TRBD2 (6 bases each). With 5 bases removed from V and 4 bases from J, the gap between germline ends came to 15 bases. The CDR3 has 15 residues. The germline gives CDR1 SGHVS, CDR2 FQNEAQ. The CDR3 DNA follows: TGTGCCAGCAGCCTGGGGGGCTCAGGGTACAATGAGCAGTTCTTC. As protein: CASSLGGSGYNEQFF.

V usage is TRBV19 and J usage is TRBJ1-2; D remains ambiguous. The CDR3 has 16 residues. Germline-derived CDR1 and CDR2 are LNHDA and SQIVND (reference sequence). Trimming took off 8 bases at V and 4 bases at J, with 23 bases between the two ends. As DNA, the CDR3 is TGTGCCAGTTCAATGGGGTGGTCATCCCCCTCCTATGGCTACACCTTC. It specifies CASSMGWSSPSYGYTF.

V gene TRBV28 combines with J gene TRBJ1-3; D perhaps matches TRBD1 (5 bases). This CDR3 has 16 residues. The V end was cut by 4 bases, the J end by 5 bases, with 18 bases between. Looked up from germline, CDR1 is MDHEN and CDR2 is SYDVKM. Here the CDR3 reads CASSSPVAGQRNTIYF. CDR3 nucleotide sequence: TGTGCCAGCAGTTCCCCTGTGGCAGGGCAAAGAAACACCATATATTTT.